This T cell receptor (beta chain) was identified in a study of blood T cell repertoires in COVID-19. For the study at large: T cells, B-cell-depleted T cells, or PBMCs provided the cDNA or gDNA that served as material.

There are 13 residues in the CDR3. Between the trimmed V and J ends, which lost 6 bases and 7 bases, there was a span of 12 bases. This table comes from immunoSEQ multiplex PCR, and its TCRdb copy is limited to in-frame clones, with some not included. The repertoire holds under 85,000 clones, about 85% seen once, with around 5.3% in the top ten. The chain joins TRBV12-3 or TRBV12-4 to TRBJ2-2, with D perhaps TRBD1 (6 bases). This clonotype originated in a man in his sixties with active or convalescent COVID-19. The sample was peripheral blood. CDR3 sequence (DNA): TGTGCCAGCAGGCTTACAGGGTACGGGGAGCTGTTTTTT. This gives the protein CASRLTGYGELFF.